What follows are 23 T cell receptor beta chains derived from one specimen sequenced in a study of T-cell reconstitution after alpha-beta-depleted transplantation in children. Preparation of the TCRbeta library was carried out with unique molecular identifiers. TCRdb reanalysed the PCR reads using MiXCR and keeps one entry per CDR3 protein. The sample has 120,000 or so distinct CDR3 sequences; about 21% are singletons. This sample comprised PBMCs, mostly from graft donor cells, obtained 180 days after TCRalphabeta/CD19-depleted stem cell transplant. Receptors originate from a male patient between 2 and 9 years old who had a stem cell transplant for chronic granulomatous disease, so the T cells may come from the graft donor.

This clonotype was detected only a few times. V is TRBV18 and J is TRBJ2-7; D gene unclear. CDR1 KGHSH and CDR2 LQKENI come from the germline V gene. With 3 bases removed from V and 5 bases from J, the gap between germline ends came to 11 bases. The length of the CDR3 is 13 residues. CDR3 nucleotides: TGTGCCAGCTCACCGGGGATTTCGAACGAGCAGTACTTC. Translation: CASSPGISNEQYF.

This clonotype was found a few times. The chain joins TRBV6-5 to TRBJ1-5; D gene unclear. Looked up from germline, CDR1 is MNHEY and CDR2 is SVGAGI. This CDR3 region has 15 residues. The V and J ends lost 0 bases and 2 bases respectively, with 8 bases between them. CDR3 coding DNA: TGTGCCAGCAGTTACTCGGCAGAGGGCAATCAGCCCCAGCATTTT. Amino acid sequence: CASSYSAEGNQPQHF.

This clonotype appeared many times. The chain employs TRBV20-1 and TRBJ2-7; possibly TRBD2 for D (6 bases). Germline V CDR1 and CDR2: DFQATT, SNEGSKA (reference sequence). Trimming left V 3 bases short and J 5 bases short, with 14 bases between. The CDR3 has 13 residues. CDR3 bases: TGCAGTGCTAGGAGAGCGGGTCTTGACGAGCAGTACTTC. Translation: CSARRAGLDEQYF.

The genes are TRBV24-1 and TRBJ1-1; D ambiguous. The CDR3 consists of 13 residues. Germline CDR1 KGHDR, CDR2 SFDVKD. V shed 2 bases and J shed 6 bases, with 9 bases lying between them. CDR3 protein: CATSDSMYAEAFF. In nucleotides, the CDR3 is TGTGCCACCAGTGATTCCATGTATGCTGAAGCTTTCTTT.

Concerning this clonotype: This may arise from a read error, as a much more abundant clone is one base away. The gene calls are TRBV20-1 and TRBJ2-3, with 9 bases matching TRBD1. CDR1 is DFQATT, CDR2 SNEGSKA, per germline (reference sequence). V lost 5 bases, J lost 1 base, and 4 bases stayed unmatched. The CDR3 consists of 14 residues. The CDR3 loop reads CSALRDRGTDTQYF. The CDR3 region has the DNA TGCAGTGCTCTCCGGGACAGGGGCACAGATACGCAGTATTTT.

The chain employs TRBV5-1 and TRBJ2-1, with 9 bases identical to TRBD1. After removal of 6 bases from V and 8 bases from J, the junction contained 9 bases not matched to a gene. The CDR3 extends over 14 amino acids. Germline CDR1 is SGHRS and CDR2 is YFSETQ. The CDR3 sequence: CASTRGTGNDEQFF. The CDR3 region has the DNA TGCGCCAGCACCCGAGGGACAGGGAACGATGAGCAGTTCTTC.

This clonotype was seen at least ten times. The chain has TRBV9 and TRBJ2-3, with 7 bases identical to TRBD2. Germline CDR1 and CDR2: SGDLS and YYNGEE. The CDR3 spans 16 residues. With 0 bases clipped from V and 5 bases from J, the junction kept 9 bases outside the gene matches. The CDR3 sequence is CASSVGVSGLEDTQYF. The CDR3 DNA is TGTGCCAGCAGCGTAGGGGTTAGCGGGCTGGAAGATACGCAGTATTTT.

This clonotype came up many times. The J gene is TRBJ2-5, the V gene TRBV6-5; D gene ambiguous. The length of the CDR3 is 11 residues. Germline V gene data show CDR1 as MNHEY and CDR2 as SVGAGI. With 6 bases removed from V and 5 bases from J, the gap between germline ends came to 7 bases. The CDR3 sequence: CASRQSETQYF. For the CDR3, the DNA is TGTGCCAGCAGGCAAAGTGAGACCCAGTACTTC.

At least ten counts were recorded for this clonotype. The chain employs TRBV27 and TRBJ1-2; TRBD1 agrees at 7 bases. The V segment lost 2 bases and the J segment 0 bases; nucleotides outside the gene matches: 0. The CDR3 loop spans 14 amino acids. The germline V gene has CDR1 MNHEY and CDR2 SMNVEV (reference sequence). The CDR3 region has the DNA TGTGCCAGCAGTTTACAGGGGGCTAACTATGGCTACACCTTC. Its protein is CASSLQGANYGYTF.

Only a few counts were recorded for this clonotype. The J gene is TRBJ2-3, the V gene TRBV12-3 or TRBV12-4; the D is unclear. V was clipped by 5 bases and J by 1 base, with 13 bases between them. This CDR3 is 15 amino acids long. DNA for the CDR3: TGTGCCAGCAGTCCCCTCTCGTCGGGCACAGATACGCAGTATTTT. Translation: CASSPLSSGTDTQYF.

This clonotype was counted many times. The chain recombines TRBV20-1 with TRBJ1-5; no firm D call. Germline V lookup: CDR1 DFQATT, CDR2 SNEGSKA (reference sequence). The CDR3 has 15 residues. V was clipped by 0 bases and J by 1 base, with 10 bases between them. The CDR3 nucleotides are TGCAGTGCTAGAGATTACCGTAGGAGCAATCAGCCCCAGCATTTT. Protein sequence: CSARDYRRSNQPQHF.

The rearrangement joins TRBV20-1 to TRBJ2-2; weak D call: TRBD2 (6 bases). The V and J ends lost 0 bases and 2 bases respectively, with 13 bases between them. This CDR3 comprises 16 residues. CDR1 and CDR2 from the germline V gene are DFQATT and SNEGSKA (reference sequence). The CDR3 DNA reads TGCAGTGCTAGAGAAAGCCCGGGGGTCAACACCGGGGAGCTGTTTTTT. Translation gives CSARESPGVNTGELFF.

This clonotype occurred many times. The rearrangement joins TRBV7-6 to TRBJ2-3; 8 positions agree with TRBD2. The CDR3 is 17 residues long. Germline values: CDR1 SGHVS, CDR2 FNYEAQ. The trim removed 3 bases at V and 0 bases at J, leaving 8 bases unmatched. The CDR3 region is CASSFTGGRTSTDTQYF. The CDR3 DNA follows: TGTGCCAGCAGCTTTACGGGGGGGAGAACTAGCACAGATACGCAGTATTTT.

This clonotype has ten or more counts. The rearrangement uses TRBV12-3 or TRBV12-4 and TRBJ1-5; the D gene is possibly TRBD1 (5 bases). The V end lost 3 bases, the J end lost 0 bases, and 24 bases lay between the germline ends. CDR3 size: 20 residues. As DNA, the CDR3 is TGTGCCAGCAGTTTCCTCGAGACAGCCATCCCGGCGTATAGCAATCAGCCCCAGCATTTT. This encodes CASSFLETAIPAYSNQPQHF.

The chain carries TRBV12-3 or TRBV12-4 and TRBJ2-3; D possibly matches TRBD1 or TRBD2 (5 bases each). Trimming left V 5 bases short and J 1 base short, with 10 bases between. This CDR3 is 14 amino acids long. In nucleotides, the CDR3 is TGTGCCAGCAGTCGGGACGGCGGCACAGATACGCAGTATTTT. This codes for CASSRDGGTDTQYF.

This clonotype appeared many times. The chain has TRBV4-2 and TRBJ2-1; the match to TRBD1 covers 7 bases. This CDR3 contains 16 residues. Germline-derived CDR1 and CDR2 are LGHNA and YNFKEQ. The V and J ends lost 0 bases and 10 bases, in that order; junction bases with no gene match: 12. In nucleotides, the CDR3 is TGTGCCAGCAGCCAAGAGGAGGACAGGTATACAATGGAGCAGTTCTTC. Amino acid sequence: CASSQEEDRYTMEQFF.

V and J are TRBV28 and TRBJ2-7, with D tentatively TRBD1 (5 bases). The V gene's germline CDR1 is MDHEN and CDR2 SYDVKM. Trimming removed 6 bases at V and 3 bases at J, with 9 bases between. This CDR3 is 12 amino acids long. The DNA for the CDR3 is TGTGCCAGCAGGCTGACAGACTACGAGCAGTACTTC. It is translated as CASRLTDYEQYF. Full variable domain (rest looked up from reference TRBV28 and TRBJ2-7): DVKVTQSSRYLVKRTGEKVFLECVQDMDHENMFWYRQDPGLGLRLIYFSYDVKMKEKGDIPEGYSVSREKKERFSLILESASTNQTSMYLCASRLTDYEQYFGPGTRLTVT.

The genes are TRBV20-1 and TRBJ2-7; the match to TRBD1 covers 11 bases. The CDR3 consists of 15 residues. V trimming: 1 base; J trimming: 3 bases; junction bases outside the gene matches: 5. The V gene's germline CDR1 is DFQATT and CDR2 SNEGSKA (reference sequence). The CDR3 nucleotides are TGCAGTGCTAGAGGCCCCGGGACAGGGGGCTACGAGCAGTACTTC. It is translated as CSARGPGTGGYEQYF.

For this clonotype: The junction and the germline gene differ at one end; a read error may be behind it. This chain connects TRBV20-1 to TRBJ2-7, with D unclear. Germline assignment: CDR1 DFQATT and CDR2 SNEGSKA (reference sequence). The length of the CDR3 is 15 residues. In nucleotides, the CDR3 is TGCAGTGCCCTGCCTAGGCCGGAGAACTTCTACGAGCAGTACTTT. This gives the protein CSALPRPENFYEQYF.

This clonotype has more than one count but fewer than ten. This chain connects TRBV5-1 to TRBJ2-3; 9 positions agree with TRBD2. Losses at the gene ends were 0 bases for V and 6 bases for J; bases not matched to a gene: 5. The CDR3 consists of 15 residues. From germline, CDR1 is SGHRS and CDR2 YFSETQ. The CDR3: CASSLALAGMDTQYF. In DNA, the CDR3 is TGCGCCAGCAGCTTGGCCCTAGCGGGGATGGATACGCAGTATTTT.

The chain employs TRBV12-3 or TRBV12-4 and TRBJ2-7; D is tentatively TRBD1 or TRBD2 (5 bases each). The CDR3 loop spans 16 amino acids. V was cut by 2 bases and J by 7 bases, with 21 bases left in between. The CDR3 region has the DNA TGTGCCAGCAGTTTAATGGCCGGGACCAAAGCGTGGGAGCAGTACTTC. This translates into CASSLMAGTKAWEQYF.

This chain connects TRBV10-3 to TRBJ2-3, with D unclear. Trimming pared 0 bases from V and 4 bases from J, leaving 5 bases between. CDR1 and CDR2 from the germline V gene are ENHRY and SYGVKD. This CDR3 is 13 amino acids long. The CDR3 protein is CAISESVADTQYF. CDR3 nucleotides: TGTGCCATCAGTGAGTCGGTAGCAGATACGCAGTATTTT.

This chain connects TRBV12-3 or TRBV12-4 to TRBJ2-5; maybe TRBD1 (6 bases). The CDR3 consists of 15 residues. V gave up 4 bases and J gave up 3 bases, with 15 bases separating them. For the CDR3, the DNA is TGTGCCAGCAGTTCCAACGACGGACAGAAAGAGACCCAGTACTTC. Its translation is CASSSNDGQKETQYF.